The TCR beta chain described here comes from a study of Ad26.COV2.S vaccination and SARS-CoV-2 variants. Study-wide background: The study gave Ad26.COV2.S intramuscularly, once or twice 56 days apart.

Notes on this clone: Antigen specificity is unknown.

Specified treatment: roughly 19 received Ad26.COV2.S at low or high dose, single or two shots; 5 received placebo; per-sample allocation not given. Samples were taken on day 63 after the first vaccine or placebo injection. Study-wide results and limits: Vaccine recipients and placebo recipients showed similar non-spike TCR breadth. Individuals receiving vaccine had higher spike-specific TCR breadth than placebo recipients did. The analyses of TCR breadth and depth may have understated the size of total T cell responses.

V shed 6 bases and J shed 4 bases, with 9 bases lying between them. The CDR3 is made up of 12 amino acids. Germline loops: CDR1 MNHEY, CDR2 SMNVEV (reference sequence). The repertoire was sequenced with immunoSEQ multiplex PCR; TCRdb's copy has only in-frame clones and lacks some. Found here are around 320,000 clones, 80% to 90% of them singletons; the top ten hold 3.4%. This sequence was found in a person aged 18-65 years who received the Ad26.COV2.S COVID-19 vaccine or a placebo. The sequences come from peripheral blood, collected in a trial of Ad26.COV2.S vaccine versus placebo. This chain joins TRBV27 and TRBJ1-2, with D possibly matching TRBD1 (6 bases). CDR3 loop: CASSNRVYGYTF. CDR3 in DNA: TGTGCCAGCAGCAACAGGGTCTATGGCTACACCTTC.